The 21 T cell receptor beta chains given below trace back to one sample, sequenced in a study of shared clonotypes between healthy human individuals. Profiling relied on immunoSEQ multiplex PCR, and the TCRdb table lists in-frame clones only, not all of them. This table has 450,000 to 500,000 clones, about 79% appearing once. The sample comprised PBMCs. All receptors come from a woman between 40 and 55 years old in good health. Some clones in this sample may be carry-over from other donors' samples.

The chain uses TRBV7-2 and TRBJ2-1; TRBD1 matches at 8 bases. The V segment lost 5 bases and the J segment 3 bases; nucleotides outside the gene matches: 6. Germline V lookup: CDR1 SGHTA, CDR2 FQGNSA. This CDR3 has 15 amino acids. The CDR3 nucleotides are TGTGCCAGCAGCCAGGGACAGGCGGTCTACAATGAGCAGTTCTTC. Encoded protein: CASSQGQAVYNEQFF.

The chain recombines TRBV27 with TRBJ2-1; 7 bases align to TRBD2. The CDR3 is 15 amino acids. Germline V gene data show CDR1 as MNHEY and CDR2 as SMNVEV (reference sequence). Trimming took 3 bases from V and 3 from J; bases not matched to a gene: 5. In nucleotides, the CDR3 is TGTGCCAGCAGTTTTGGGCGGGAGCTCTACAATGAGCAGTTCTTC. Translating it yields CASSFGRELYNEQFF.

The rearrangement uses TRBV25-1 and TRBJ2-5; TRBD1 is a possible D gene (5 bases). Gene TRBJ2-7 matches the end of the DNA better, so the J call may be wrong. Germline values: CDR1 MGHDK, CDR2 SYGVNS. This CDR3 comprises 15 residues. The CDR3 protein is CASSDSGIPPYEQYF. The CDR3 DNA is TGTGCCAGCAGTGACTCAGGGATTCCTCCCTACGAGCAGTACTTC.

V is TRBV28 and J is TRBJ2-3; D is ambiguous. The CDR3 length is 11 residues. With 4 bases removed from V and 9 bases from J, the gap between germline ends came to 8 bases. CDR1 is MDHEN and CDR2 is SYDVKM in the germline V gene. CDR3 sequence reads: CASSSSTTQYF. DNA of the CDR3: TGTGCCAGCAGTTCTAGTACCACGCAGTATTTT.

The chain links TRBV10-1 to TRBJ2-7; 9 nucleotides align to TRBD2. This CDR3 spans 14 amino acids. Germline CDR1 is WNHNN and CDR2 is SYGVQD (reference sequence). Trimming took 2 bases from V and 6 from J; bases not matched to a gene: 5. The CDR3 nucleotides are TGCGCCAGCAGTGAGGGGGCGGGAGGGTTCGAGCAGTACTTC. It translates to CASSEGAGGFEQYF.

The rearrangement links TRBV7-9 to TRBJ1-1, with D possibly TRBD1 on 5 matching bases. V lost 2 bases and J lost 4, with 14 bases in between. Looked up from germline, CDR1 is SEHNR and CDR2 is FQNEAQ (reference sequence). The CDR3 has 15 residues. The CDR3 DNA is TGTGCCAGCAGCTTAAGGACGGGACTAACCACTGAAGCTTTCTTT. Protein product: CASSLRTGLTTEAFF.

This chain joins TRBV6-6 and TRBJ1-2; D gene ambiguous. Trimming left V 5 bases short and J 0 bases short, with 7 bases between. Germline CDR1 MNHNY, CDR2 SVGAGI (reference sequence). This CDR3 is 13 amino acids long. CDR3 residues: CASSATSNYGYTF. Here the CDR3 DNA reads TGTGCCAGCAGTGCGACATCTAACTATGGCTACACCTTC.

The genes are TRBV5-4 and TRBJ1-1; D perhaps matches TRBD1 (5 bases). V lost 4 bases and J 5 bases, leaving 18 bases between the germline ends. Germline values: CDR1 SGHNT, CDR2 YYREEE (reference sequence). The CDR3 is 15 amino acids. The DNA for the CDR3 is TGTGCCAGCAGCCTAGATCGGGCAGGGTTAACTGAAGCTTTCTTT. Amino acid sequence: CASSLDRAGLTEAFF.

Worth noting for this clone: Within the sample, other DNA sequences also encode this same CDR3. The CDR3 sequence: CASSLNQPQHF. The CDR3 DNA sequence: TGTGCCAGCAGTTTAAACCAGCCCCAGCATTTT. This chain connects TRBV28 to TRBJ1-5; no reliable D call. CDR3 length: 11 amino acids. Per germline, CDR1 MDHEN and CDR2 SYDVKM. V gave up 2 bases and J gave up 7 bases, with 3 bases separating them.

This chain connects TRBV7-9 to TRBJ2-1; 14 bases agree with TRBD2. Germline values: CDR1 SEHNR, CDR2 FQNEAQ (reference sequence). The CDR3 is 17 amino acids. With V trimmed by 1 base and J by 9 bases, 8 bases remained unmatched. CDR3 in DNA: TGTGCCAGCAGCTTAGGAGAGGGACTAGCGGGAGTTGGTGAGCAGTTCTTC. It encodes CASSLGEGLAGVGEQFF.

This clone was seen only a few times. The chain joins TRBV4-3 to TRBJ2-7, with D perhaps matching TRBD1 or TRBD2 (5 bases each). In germline, CDR1 is LGHNA, CDR2 YSLEER. Trimming stripped 0 bases from V and 2 bases from J, with 11 bases between. This CDR3 has 15 residues. CDR3 residues: CASSQEFQGPYEQYF. DNA of the CDR3: TGCGCCAGCAGCCAAGAATTCCAGGGACCCTACGAGCAGTACTTC.

The rearrangement links TRBV28 to TRBJ2-5; TRBD1 or TRBD2 may be the D gene (5 bases each). The V gene lost 5 bases and the J gene lost 6 bases, with 19 bases spanning the gap. The CDR3 contains 15 residues. Germline CDR1 MDHEN, CDR2 SYDVKM. CDR3 coding DNA: TGTGCCAGCAGTCCGGGACCCGAAGTGTGGAAGACCCAGTACTTC. It translates to CASSPGPEVWKTQYF.

This clone was seen a handful of times. J is TRBJ2-7 and V is TRBV18; a possible D gene is TRBD1 (6 bases). Looked up from germline, CDR1 is KGHSH and CDR2 is LQKENI. The V and J ends lost 3 bases and 6 bases respectively, with 9 bases between them. This CDR3 is built from 12 residues. CDR3 loop: CASSPTGTEQYF. In DNA, the CDR3 is TGTGCCAGCTCACCTACAGGGACCGAGCAGTACTTC.

The chain couples TRBV6-6 to TRBJ2-7; the D gene could be TRBD1 or TRBD2 (5 bases each). The CDR3 sequence is 13 residues long. V was pared by 5 bases and J by 6 bases, with 14 bases between. Germline assignment: CDR1 MNHNY and CDR2 SVGAGI (reference sequence). The CDR3 spells CASSPGPLGEQYF. CDR3 nucleotide sequence: TGTGCCAGCAGTCCGGGACCTCTTGGCGAGCAGTACTTC.

As regards this clone: A read error may explain this, as a much larger clone is one base away. This sample also contains other DNA sequences that code for the same CDR3. The genes are TRBV30 and TRBJ2-3; D is unclear. Per the germline V gene, CDR1 is GTSNPN and CDR2 is SVGIG (reference sequence). The CDR3 runs 12 residues. The V end was cut by 0 bases, the J end by 4 bases, with 5 bases between. The CDR3 DNA reads as TGTGCCTGGAGTGTAGTGGCAGATACGCAGTATTTT. Residues: CAWSVVADTQYF.

The chain uses TRBV30 and TRBJ2-5; D gene ambiguous. Per the germline V gene, CDR1 is GTSNPN and CDR2 is SVGIG (reference sequence). The CDR3 is 14 residues long. The germline V and J ends were trimmed by 0 bases and 3 bases, with 11 bases remaining between them. CDR3 in amino acids: CAWSVLLPEETQYF. Written as DNA, the CDR3 is TGTGCCTGGAGTGTTTTACTACCGGAAGAGACCCAGTACTTC.

The rearrangement joins TRBV29-1 to TRBJ2-1, with 11 bases matching TRBD2. With V trimmed by 7 bases and J by 3 bases, 5 bases remained unmatched. Germline CDR1 is SQVTM and CDR2 is ANQGSEA. The CDR3 totals 14 residues. The CDR3 spells CSAIGTSGYNEQFF. CDR3 in DNA: TGCAGCGCAATCGGGACTAGCGGCTACAATGAGCAGTTCTTC.

The V and J genes are TRBV30 and TRBJ1-1; D remains unclear. The CDR3 has 11 amino acids. From germline, CDR1 is GTSNPN and CDR2 SVGIG (reference sequence). The V end lost 2 bases, the J end lost 8 bases, and 9 bases lay between the germline ends. CDR3 DNA: TGTGCCTGGAGTCCCGGGCTCGAAGCTTTCTTT. It codes for CAWSPGLEAFF.

The chain links TRBV4-2 to TRBJ2-7; TRBD2 aligns across 9 bases. With 1 base clipped from V and 2 bases from J, the junction kept 3 bases outside the gene matches. The CDR3 is 15 amino acids. Germline lookup yields CDR1 LGHNA and CDR2 YNFKEQ. Here the CDR3 reads CASSQVTSGTYEQYF. CDR3 nucleotides: TGTGCCAGCAGCCAAGTGACTAGCGGAACCTACGAGCAGTACTTC.

The rearrangement joins TRBV25-1 to TRBJ1-1; perhaps TRBD1 as D (6 bases). The germline V gene encodes CDR1 MGHDK and CDR2 SYGVNS. Trimming took 10 bases from V and 0 from J, leaving 15 bases between them. CDR3 length: 14 amino acids. CDR3 residues: CANRQTGLNTEAFF. In DNA, the CDR3 is TGTGCCAACAGGCAGACAGGTCTGAACACTGAAGCTTTCTTT.

This chain connects TRBV28 to TRBJ1-4; no reliable D call. Germline V lookup: CDR1 MDHEN, CDR2 SYDVKM. The germline V and J ends were trimmed by 4 bases and 4 bases, with 10 bases remaining between them. This CDR3 contains 14 residues. The CDR3 sequence: CASSSQGINEKLFF. CDR3 DNA: TGTGCCAGCAGTTCACAAGGGATTAATGAAAAACTGTTTTTT.